The subject of this entry is one T cell receptor (beta chain). There is no known antigen for this receptor. The sample holds no much larger clone one base away, and base qualities are not on file. Trimming at the junction amounts to 3 bases on V and 2 bases on J, and the germline ends lie 9 bases apart. From the cysteine up to the phenylalanine, the CDR3 has a length of 14 residues. CDR3 DNA only is kept here, 42 bases in frame from base 1. CDR1 MNHNS and CDR2 SASEGT were looked up in the germline V gene. These data come from a study of blood T cells in healthy people across ages (dated by TCRdb to between 2014 and 2017). Some background on the complete study: In model experiments, template switching captured about one uniquely barcoded TCR beta cDNA molecule for every two T cells. Using deep sequencing normalized with unique cDNA molecular identifiers, the study measured how TCR beta repertoire diversity changes with age. Four age groups were formed from the donors: young (average 16 years), middle-aged (around 39), aged (about 68) and long-lived (around 82). To avoid experimental bias, donors of different ages were randomly spread across the sequencing lanes. Two additional independent replicas of 1 million unique cDNA reads from the same blood draw were analyzed for two donors (one aged 18 to 29 and one aged 80 or older). On the study overall, not on this receptor specifically: Estimates of total diversity from one million sequenced T cells were regarded as lower bounds and underestimates. Compared with the aged group, the long-lived group had more naive CD4+ T cells, fewer expanded clones and increased TCR diversity, suggesting age selection. Observed TCR beta diversity per million T cells fell roughly linearly with age, and a significant reduction was already apparent by age around 40. Bulk unsorted PBMC profiling prevented conclusive comparison of naive and antigen-experienced compartments. The CMV infection status of donors was not known, potentially confounding age-related changes in expanded clonotypes. Observed TCR beta diversity correlated strongly with the percentage of naive T cells measured by flow cytometry.

The roughly 39 donors, aged about 6 to 95 years, were systemically healthy Caucasian individuals from Russia. Approximately 9.7 milliliters of peripheral blood were drawn from each donor into EDTA-treated Vacutainer tubes. Ficoll-Paque density-gradient centrifugation was used to isolate PBMCs, with at least 7 million per sample. Total RNA was extracted from PBMCs with Trizol reagent, with at least 6 micrograms obtained per sample. For every donor, an aliquot of PBMCs went through flow cytometry to measure the percentages of naive CD45RAhigh/CD27high T cells. The library was made by 5' RACE. The reads were generated on an Illumina HiSeq 2500. A second PCR of 7 to 11 cycles was performed with a sample-barcoded 5' primer and a J-beta primer mix. A unique molecular identifier was introduced onto each TCR beta cDNA molecule by a template-switch 5' adaptor carrying 12 random nucleotides. At least 2.5 million CDR3-containing paired-end reads were obtained from each sample. The Mint cDNA synthesis kit, primed by a TRBC-specific oligonucleotide, was used to synthesize first-strand cDNA from all RNA. After uracil-DNA glycosylase treatment, a first 18-cycle PCR used universal primers M1SS and BC2_uni_R on all cDNA. The authors' pipeline ran thus. Each sample was normalized by randomly selecting 1 million high-quality reads, each carrying a distinct molecular identifier. Reads sharing molecular identifiers were discarded rather than binned into consensus sequences. CDR3 identification, clonotype clustering and error correction used MiTCR with a Q25 quality threshold and the strictest error-elimination algorithm. Lower-bound total TCR beta diversity was estimated with a nonparametric unseen species model using Euler transformation. The public reads were reprocessed in TCRdb via fastp at Q25 and MiXCR, keeping in-frame beta chains. CDR3 protein duplicates are merged, each entry listing the most common genes and DNA. TCRdb's processing, not the authors', yielded these V and J calls. The sample includes about 1.4 million distinct CDR3 sequences, with almost 60% observed a single time. 6.5% to 8.5% of the sample is taken by the ten largest.

The sample was blood. The clonotype originates from a man aged 18 to 35 in good health. The rearrangement joined TRBV6-1 to TRBJ2-3, with a weak D call of TRBD1 (5 bases match). The nucleotide sequence is given as TGTGCCAGCAGTGACCTGGGGCTCACAGATACGCAGTATTTT. This encodes CASSDLGLTDTQYF.